A selection of T cell receptor beta chains follows, all from one sample in a study of human thymus T cells. Only in-frame clones appear in the TCRdb table, and some are missing; sequencing was by immunoSEQ multiplex PCR. The table includes roughly 130,000 clones, around 95% detected once. The sample comprised thymus tissue. Every receptor here comes from a boy in the first two years of life with a congenital heart defect but otherwise immunologically healthy. Each CDR3 is given with its conserved first and last residue. A D gene is named only where the DNA matches it firmly. Expanded clones are given a class, and other clones once, few, many or no size at all.

cdr3_length	d_call	v_call	j_call	clone_size	cdr3_nt	cdr3_aa
14	NA	TRBV4-1	TRBJ2-7	NA	TGCGCCAGCAGCCAAAAGAAAGGGGGAAACGAGCAGTACTTC	CASSQKKGGNEQYF
18	NA	TRBV2	TRBJ1-1	NA	TGTGCCAGCCCGGGCTCGGTATTAAGGCGGGGGTCATTGGGTGAAGCTTTCTTT	CASPGSVLRRGSLGEAFF
17	NA	TRBV15	TRBJ1-1	NA	TGTGCCACCAGCAGAACCGAATTGAACGGGAAGCGGGAAGAAGCTTTCTTT	CATSRTELNGKREEAFF
16	TRBD1	TRBV28	TRBJ2-2	NA	TGTGCCAGCAGTCCCGGGACAGCCCTGAACACCGGGGAGCTGTTTTTT	CASSPGTALNTGELFF
20	TRBD2	TRBV10-3	TRBJ2-4	NA	TGTGCCATCAGAGTAGCGCGGGGGAGCATCCGGCTCCTAGCCAAAAACATTCAGTACTTC	CAIRVARGSIRLLAKNIQYF
13	NA	TRBV27	TRBJ2-5	few	TGTGCCAGCAGTTTCGGTCAGAAAGAGACCCAGTACTTC	CASSFGQKETQYF
15	NA	TRBV9	TRBJ2-3	NA	TGTGCCAGTAGTCGGTCTCTACGGTACCCAGATACGCAGTATTTT	CASSRSLRYPDTQYF
14	TRBD1	TRBV14	TRBJ1-2	NA	TGTGCCAGCAGCCAAGGAGACAGGGGGCATGGCTACACCTTC	CASSQGDRGHGYTF
12	NA	TRBV5-4	TRBJ1-1	NA	TGTGCCAGCAGTCTGTCTACCACTGAAGCTTTCTTT	CASSLSTTEAFF
15	NA	TRBV6-6	TRBJ1-1	NA	TGTGCCAGCAGTTCTGGAGGACAGCTGAACACTGAAGCTTTCTTT	CASSSGGQLNTEAFF
14	NA	TRBV15	TRBJ2-2	NA	TGTGCCACCAGTCTCTTCTCCCACACCGGGGAGCTGTTTTTT	CATSLFSHTGELFF
16	TRBD2	TRBV9	TRBJ2-3	NA	TGTGCCAGCAGCGTAGGAGCGGGAGACCTAACAGATACGCAGTATTTT	CASSVGAGDLTDTQYF
15	NA	TRBV6-1	TRBJ1-2	NA	TGTGCCAGCGATAACATGCCGTCAGATGGCTATGGCTACACCTTC	CASDNMPSDGYGYTF
17	TRBD1	TRBV2	TRBJ1-6	NA	TGTGCCAGCAGTGACCGGGACAGGGTGGCCTATAATTCACCCCTCCACTTT	CASSDRDRVAYNSPLHF
15	TRBD1	TRBV7-2	TRBJ1-6	NA	TGTGCCAGCAGCAGAACCGGGACAGGGGGGTCACCCCTCCACTTT	CASSRTGTGGSPLHF
13	NA	TRBV5-1	TRBJ2-5	NA	TGCGCCAGCAGCGGGGGGACCCTGAAGACCCAGTACTTC	CASSGGTLKTQYF
15	TRBD2	TRBV9	TRBJ2-1	NA	TGTGCCAGCAGCGTAGCGGGGGGGCCGGTAGATGAGCAGTTCTTC	CASSVAGGPVDEQFF
15	TRBD2	TRBV25-1	TRBJ2-1	NA	TGTGCCAGCAGTGCCGGGACTAGCGGGGCCGATGAGCAGTTCTTC	CASSAGTSGADEQFF
13	NA	TRBV5-6	TRBJ1-3	NA	TGTGCCAGCAGTTGGGGGGGAGGAAACACCATATATTTT	CASSWGGGNTIYF
14	NA	TRBV4-1	TRBJ2-3	NA	TGCGCCAGCAGCCTGGGGGGGCACACAGATACGCAGTATTTT	CASSLGGHTDTQYF
18	NA	TRBV30	TRBJ2-3	NA	TGTGCCTGGAGCCGCGACTTTCCCGGGGGGCGAGGGAGAGATACGCAGTATTTT	CAWSRDFPGGRGRDTQYF
15	NA	TRBV27	TRBJ1-6	few	TGTGCCGCTTCAATGAGGGGCTCCTATAATTCACCCCTCCACTTT	CAASMRGSYNSPLHF
12	NA	TRBV7-2	TRBJ2-2	NA	TGTGCCAGCAGACGAGGCACCGGGGAGCTGTTTTTT	CASRRGTGELFF
17	TRBD2	TRBV11-3	TRBJ2-3	NA	TGTGCCAGCAGCTTAGGGGCTAGCGGGGGAAACACAGATACGCAGTATTTT	CASSLGASGGNTDTQYF
15	NA	TRBV9	TRBJ2-1	NA	TGTGCCAGCAGCGTAGGTTTTGGGGGCTACAATGAGCAGTTCTTC	CASSVGFGGYNEQFF
15	TRBD1	TRBV4-3	TRBJ1-2	NA	TGCGCCAGCAGCCCGGATAGGACAGGTCTCTATGGCTACACCTTC	CASSPDRTGLYGYTF
17	TRBD1	TRBV28	TRBJ2-7	NA	TGTGCCAGCAGTTTACGGAATACCGGGACAGGGAGCTACGAGCAGTACTTC	CASSLRNTGTGSYEQYF
18	TRBD1	TRBV28	TRBJ1-5	NA	TGTGCCAGCAGTTTTCGGACAGGGGGACCATATAGCAATCAGCCCCAGCATTTT	CASSFRTGGPYSNQPQHF
15	NA	TRBV9	TRBJ1-4	NA	TGTGCCAGCAGCCAGGGGCCGGGCATAGATGAAAAACTGTTTTTT	CASSQGPGIDEKLFF
13	TRBD1	TRBV6-5	TRBJ1-2	NA	TGTGCCACCGGGACAGGGGGCGACTATGGCTACACCTTC	CATGTGGDYGYTF
15	NA	TRBV30	TRBJ2-3	NA	TGTGCCTGGAGAAGGGCGGGGCAAGGGGGAGATACGCAGTATTTT	CAWRRAGQGGDTQYF
14	NA	TRBV5-6	TRBJ2-1	NA	TGTGCCAGCAGCTTCGGGACCGGCCCAAATGAGCAGTTCTTC	CASSFGTGPNEQFF
15	NA	TRBV5-1	TRBJ1-1	NA	TGCGCCAGCAGCTTGGATATTTTGATATCCACTGAAGCTTTCTTT	CASSLDILISTEAFF
15	NA	TRBV27	TRBJ1-2	NA	TGTGCCAGCAGTTTGAGGGGTCGGGGATCAGGTGGCTACACCTTC	CASSLRGRGSGGYTF
16	NA	TRBV27	TRBJ2-1	NA	TGTGCCAGCACCTCAGGGAGAGCCCCCCTAGCCAATGAGCAGTTCTTC	CASTSGRAPLANEQFF
18	TRBD2	TRBV5-4	TRBJ2-5	NA	TGTGCCAGCAGCTTGAGACGGGGGAGGGCAGCGAACCAAGAGACCCAGTACTTC	CASSLRRGRAANQETQYF
14	NA	TRBV19	TRBJ2-2	NA	TGTGCCAGTACATCGGGGGAGTCATCCGGGGAGCTGTTTTTT	CASTSGESSGELFF
14	NA	TRBV2	TRBJ2-4	NA	TGTGCCAGCAGCCCGGGGGAAGGGGAAAACATTCAGTACTTC	CASSPGEGENIQYF
15	TRBD2	TRBV6-5	TRBJ2-1	NA	TGTGCCAGCAGTCCCCCGGGACTAGCGTTGAATGAGCAGTTCTTC	CASSPPGLALNEQFF
16	NA	TRBV4-1	TRBJ2-1	NA	TGCGCCAGCAGCCCGAAGGGGGGGAAAGCCTACAATGAGCAGTTCTTC	CASSPKGGKAYNEQFF
16	TRBD2	TRBV11-3	TRBJ2-2	NA	TGTGCCAGCAGCTCCTTAGCGGGGGGGCACACCGGGGAGCTGTTTTTT	CASSSLAGGHTGELFF
15	TRBD1	TRBV7-9	TRBJ1-4	NA	TGTGCCAGCAGCTCCTGGGACAGGGGGGTTGAAAAACTGTTTTTT	CASSSWDRGVEKLFF
15	NA	TRBV7-2	TRBJ2-1	NA	TGTGCCAGCAGCTTAGTTTCCGGGCGCCTAAATGAGCAGTTCTTC	CASSLVSGRLNEQFF
16	NA	TRBV9	TRBJ1-2	NA	TGTGCCAGCAGCGCGGTCCGGGGAGACAGCCTCTATGGCTACACCTTC	CASSAVRGDSLYGYTF
14	NA	TRBV12-5	TRBJ2-7	NA	TGTGCTAGTGGTTTGGAACGAATTACCTACGAGCAGTACTTC	CASGLERITYEQYF
13	NA	TRBV19	TRBJ2-7	NA	TGTGCCAGTAGTATCGACTCGACCTACGAGCAGTACTTC	CASSIDSTYEQYF
14	NA	TRBV10-3	TRBJ1-1	NA	TGTGCCATCAGTGAGGGTGAGGGATTCACTGAAGCTTTCTTT	CAISEGEGFTEAFF
16	NA	TRBV15	TRBJ2-5	once	TGTGCCACCAGCAGAGATTCAGGGTCGTACCAAGAGACCCAGTACTTC	CATSRDSGSYQETQYF
13	NA	TRBV28	TRBJ1-2	once	TGTGCCAGCAGCCCGAAAGCCTTTAAGGGCTACACCTTC	CASSPKAFKGYTF
17	NA	TRBV27	TRBJ2-6	NA	TGTGCCAGCAGTTCCGCCCCCCGGGAGCCAAGGGCCAACGTCCTGACTTTC	CASSSAPREPRANVLTF
14	TRBD2	TRBV5-4	TRBJ2-1	NA	TGTGCCAGCAGGCTAGCGGGGGGGAACAATGAGCAGTTCTTC	CASRLAGGNNEQFF